These T cell receptor beta chains were read from a single sample in a study of blood T cell repertoires in COVID-19. Sequencing used immunoSEQ multiplex PCR; TCRdb keeps in-frame clones, though not all of them. The sample contains around 240,000 clones, around 87% of which appear only once. Sequences were obtained from peripheral blood. These receptors all stem from a woman aged 25 to 39 who had recovered from COVID-19. Both conserved end residues are part of each CDR3. D genes are given only for firm matches. For some rows the clone size is stated as once, few or many, or as a class when expanded; others skip it.

clone size	D gene	V gene	J gene	CDR3 protein	CDR3 DNA
-	TRBD1	TRBV13	TRBJ1-2	CASSLGQGNYGYTF	TGTGCCAGCAGCTTGGGACAGGGCAACTATGGCTACACCTTC
-	-	TRBV6-6	TRBJ1-1	CATYGIGNTEAFF	TGTGCCACCTACGGGATCGGGAACACTGAAGCTTTCTTT
few	-	TRBV6-5	TRBJ2-5	CASGLRGETQYF	TGTGCCAGCGGATTACGAGGAGAGACCCAGTACTTC
-	-	TRBV2	TRBJ1-2	CASRQDVVPSYGYTF	TGTGCCAGCAGACAGGACGTCGTTCCCTCCTATGGCTACACCTTC
-	-	TRBV7-6	TRBJ2-3	CASSARVVGTDTQYF	TGTGCCAGCAGCGCCAGGGTGGTCGGCACAGATACGCAGTATTTT
few	-	TRBV6-5	TRBJ2-7	CASSYQGYEQYF	TGTGCCAGCAGTTATCAGGGCTACGAGCAGTACTTC
-	-	TRBV2	TRBJ2-7	CASSEALRGLYEQYF	TGTGCCAGCAGTGAAGCGCTTCGAGGGCTCTACGAGCAGTACTTC
-	-	TRBV9	TRBJ1-6	CASSTPSQGLFYVYNSPLHF	TGTGCCAGCAGCACCCCCTCCCAGGGGCTTTTCTACGTGTATAATTCACCCCTCCACTTT
-	TRBD1	TRBV5-1	TRBJ2-5	CASGGTGVDGETQYF	TGCGCCAGTGGGGGCACAGGGGTTGACGGAGAGACCCAGTACTTC
-	-	TRBV7-7	TRBJ1-1	CASSLAAGTEAFF	TGTGCCAGCAGCTTAGCGGCAGGAACTGAAGCTTTCTTT
-	-	TRBV6-5	TRBJ2-7	CASGPTGAEQYF	TGTGCCAGTGGCCCCACAGGTGCCGAGCAGTACTTC
-	TRBD1	TRBV13	TRBJ2-5	CASSSRDRGRGDQETQYF	TGTGCCAGCAGCTCCCGGGACAGGGGGCGCGGGGACCAAGAGACCCAGTACTTC
-	-	TRBV4-3	TRBJ2-6	CASSHGWGVSSGANVLTF	TGCGCCAGCAGCCACGGTTGGGGGGTCAGCTCTGGGGCCAACGTCCTGACTTTC
-	-	TRBV2	TRBJ1-1	CASRTDQNTEAFF	TGTGCCAGCCGGACAGACCAGAACACTGAAGCTTTCTTT
-	TRBD1	TRBV4-3	TRBJ2-7	CASSQALGQNYEQYF	TGCGCCAGCAGTCAAGCCTTGGGACAGAACTACGAGCAGTACTTC
-	TRBD1	TRBV4-1	TRBJ2-7	CASSQDAGWAGGINEQYF	TGCGCCAGCAGCCAAGATGCGGGATGGGCAGGGGGCATCAACGAGCAGTACTTC
-	-	TRBV7-2	TRBJ2-7	CASSLDTLQGPLF	TGTGCCAGCAGTTTGGATACCCTACAGGGCCCGCTGTTC
-	-	TRBV4-2	TRBJ2-7	CASSQVGTYEQYF	TGTGCCAGCAGCCAAGTTGGCACCTACGAGCAGTACTTC
-	TRBD2	TRBV27	TRBJ2-7	CASSPSSGEASYEQYF	TGTGCCAGCAGCCCATCGAGCGGGGAGGCCTCCTACGAGCAGTACTTC
-	-	TRBV18	TRBJ2-7	CASSLVRDNSYEQYF	TGTGCCAGCTCGTTGGTCCGGGACAACTCCTACGAGCAGTACTTC
-	-	TRBV13	TRBJ1-3	CASSLQHSGNTIYF	TGTGCCAGCAGCTTACAACACTCTGGAAACACCATATATTTT
-	TRBD1	TRBV5-6	TRBJ2-7	CASSPTGLIPYEQYF	TGTGCCAGCAGTCCGACAGGGTTAATTCCCTACGAGCAGTACTTC
-	-	TRBV29-1	TRBJ2-1	CSVGGGNGIFIGEQFF	TGCAGCGTTGGGGGGGGCAATGGCATTTTCATAGGTGAGCAGTTCTTC
-	-	TRBV6-1	TRBJ1-6	CASSEAAQVDNSPLHF	TGTGCCAGCAGTGAAGCGGCCCAGGTGGATAATTCACCCCTCCACTTT
-	-	TRBV7-8	TRBJ1-1	CASSLGTVFGANLGMNTEAFF	TGTGCCAGCAGCTTAGGGACCGTTTTTGGGGCAAACCTAGGCATGAACACTGAAGCTTTCTTT
-	-	TRBV5-1	TRBJ2-7	CASSLEAQYEQYF	TGCGCCAGCAGCTTAGAGGCGCAGTACGAGCAATACTTC
once	TRBD1	TRBV27	TRBJ2-5	CASSRTGGFETQYF	TGTGCCAGCAGTCGGACAGGGGGCTTTGAGACCCAGTACTTC
-	TRBD1	TRBV7-9	TRBJ1-2	CASRPLDRGANYGYTF	TGTGCCAGCAGACCACTCGACAGGGGAGCTAACTATGGCTACACCTTC
-	-	TRBV18	TRBJ1-2	CASSRIDRPIYGYTF	TGTGCCAGCTCGCGGATCGACAGGCCTATCTATGGCTACACCTTC
-	-	TRBV7-9	TRBJ2-1	CASSLVGGVGFSFNEQFF	TGTGCCAGCAGCTTAGTTGGCGGGGTAGGCTTTAGTTTCAATGAGCAGTTCTTC
-	TRBD1	TRBV3-1/TRBV3-2	TRBJ2-7	CASSPGQGVYEQYF	TGTGCCAGCTCCCCGGGACAGGGTGTCTACGAGCAGTACTTC
few	TRBD1	TRBV27	TRBJ1-2	CASSQTGNYGYTF	TGTGCCAGCAGTCAGACAGGGAACTATGGCTACACCTTC
-	-	TRBV19	TRBJ1-2	CASSARGSPYGYTF	TGTGCCAGTAGTGCCCGAGGAAGCCCCTATGGCTACACCTTC
few	-	TRBV5-4	TRBJ2-5	CASSLVTAYGETQYF	TGTGCCAGCAGCTTGGTGACAGCCTATGGAGAGACCCAGTACTTC
-	TRBD2	TRBV27	TRBJ2-5	CASSLYGVGGLETQYF	TGTGCCAGCAGTTTATACGGTGTGGGGGGGTTAGAGACCCAGTACTTC
-	-	TRBV15	TRBJ2-5	CATGTAGETQYF	TGTGCCACCGGGACCGCGGGGGAGACCCAGTACTTC
-	-	TRBV4-1	TRBJ1-5	CASSQDSVNQPQHF	TGCGCCAGCAGCCAAGATTCTGTCAATCAGCCCCAGCATTTT
-	-	TRBV18	TRBJ2-2	CASSPPSRGLWTGELFF	TGTGCCAGCTCACCACCCTCCAGGGGCCTCTGGACCGGGGAGCTGTTTTTT
-	TRBD2	TRBV5-1	TRBJ2-1	CASSFSGGIAYNEQFF	TGCGCCAGCAGCTTTAGCGGGGGAATTGCCTACAATGAGCAGTTCTTC
-	-	TRBV25-1	TRBJ1-1	CASSSLPFGNTEAFF	TGTGCCAGCAGTTCTCTACCTTTCGGGAACACTGAAGCTTTCTTT
-	TRBD1	TRBV5-1	TRBJ2-2	CASSLDGQGVGGGELFF	TGCGCCAGCAGCTTGGATGGACAGGGTGTAGGCGGCGGGGAGCTGTTTTTT
-	-	TRBV5-6	TRBJ2-1	CASSPAYSLNEQFF	TGTGCCAGCAGCCCCGCCTACTCTCTCAATGAGCAGTTCTTC
-	TRBD1	TRBV12-3/TRBV12-4	TRBJ2-1	CASSLTGNNEQFF	TGTGCCAGCAGTTTGACAGGGAACAATGAGCAGTTCTTC
once	-	TRBV4-3	TRBJ1-2	CASSQDGRGGYYGYTF	TGCGCCAGCAGCCAAGACGGTAGGGGGGGCTACTATGGCTACACCTTC
once	-	TRBV9	TRBJ2-7	CASSVGGSGEQYF	TGTGCCAGCAGCGTTGGGGGGAGCGGCGAGCAGTACTTC
-	TRBD1	TRBV7-2	TRBJ1-5	CASSLGGTGVQPQHF	TGTGCCAGCAGCTTAGGCGGGACAGGGGTTCAGCCCCAGCATTTT
-	TRBD2	TRBV7-3	TRBJ2-2	CASSSTVLSGGPLSGELFF	TGTGCCAGCAGTTCGACGGTTTTGAGCGGGGGGCCACTTTCCGGGGAGCTGTTTTTT
-	TRBD1	TRBV6-1	TRBJ1-5	CASSEVVGQVLNQPQHF	TGTGCCAGCAGTGAAGTCGTCGGACAGGTCCTCAATCAGCCCCAGCATTTT
-	-	TRBV6-1	TRBJ1-5	CASSEASGHQPQHF	TGTGCCAGCAGTGAAGCTTCAGGGCACCAGCCCCAGCATTTT
-	-	TRBV6-1	TRBJ2-2	CASSEAVSNTGELFF	TGTGCCAGCAGTGAGGCCGTATCGAACACCGGGGAGCTGTTTTTT
-	-	TRBV5-6	TRBJ2-1	CASSLLAEQFF	TGTGCCAGCAGCTTGTTGGCTGAGCAGTTCTTC
-	-	TRBV6-1	TRBJ2-2	CASSEVWGGGGELFF	TGTGCCAGCAGTGAAGTGTGGGGAGGGGGCGGGGAGCTGTTTTTT
-	-	TRBV2	TRBJ1-6	CAITVRVSLQGSYNSPLHF	TGTGCCATCACCGTCAGGGTCAGCCTTCAGGGGTCCTATAATTCACCCCTCCACTTT
-	TRBD2	TRBV6-1	TRBJ2-3	CASSEAFERGGTDTQYF	TGTGCCAGCAGTGAAGCCTTCGAGCGGGGCGGTACAGATACGCAGTATTTT
once	TRBD1	TRBV30	TRBJ1-2	CAWMGTGGGYTF	TGTGCCTGGATGGGAACAGGGGGCGGCTACACCTTC
-	TRBD1	TRBV9	TRBJ1-2	CASSVGLQGANYGYTF	TGTGCCAGCAGCGTAGGCCTCCAGGGGGCGAACTATGGCTACACCTTC
-	-	TRBV5-1	TRBJ1-1	CASSSGARVMNTEAFF	TGCGCCAGCAGCAGTGGGGCAAGAGTCATGAACACTGAAGCTTTCTTT